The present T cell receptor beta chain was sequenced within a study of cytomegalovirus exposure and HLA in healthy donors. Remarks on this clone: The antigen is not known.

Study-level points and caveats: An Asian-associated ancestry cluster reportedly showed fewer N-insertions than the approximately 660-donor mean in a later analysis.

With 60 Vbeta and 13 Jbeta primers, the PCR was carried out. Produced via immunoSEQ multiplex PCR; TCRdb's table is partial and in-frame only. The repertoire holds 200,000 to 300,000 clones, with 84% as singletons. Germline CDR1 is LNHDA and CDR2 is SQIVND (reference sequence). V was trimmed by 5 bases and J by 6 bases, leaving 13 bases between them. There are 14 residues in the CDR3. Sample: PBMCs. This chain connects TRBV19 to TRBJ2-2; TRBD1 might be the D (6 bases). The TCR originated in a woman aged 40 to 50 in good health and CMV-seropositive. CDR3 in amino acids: CASSAYRVAGELFF. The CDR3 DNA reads TGTGCCAGTAGTGCTTACAGGGTCGCCGGGGAGCTGTTTTTT.